The clone carrying this T cell receptor (beta chain) was detected once. This table comes from immunoSEQ multiplex PCR, and its TCRdb copy is limited to in-frame clones, with some not included. The sample lists around 92,000 clones; 85% to 95% were seen once. The sample originates from a study of T cell changes during pregnancy in multiple sclerosis. Germline values: CDR1 SNHLY, CDR2 FYNNEI. The CDR3 sequence is 15 residues long. V shed 2 bases and J 5 bases; nucleotides not matched to a gene: 5. The input for sequencing was peripheral blood, taken in the first trimester of pregnancy. The V gene is TRBV2, the J gene TRBJ2-1; TRBD1 aligns across 8 bases. The clonotype originates from a female donor with multiple sclerosis, enrolled in a pregnancy study. The CDR3 nucleotides read TGTGCCAGCAGTGAATTTTGGACAGGGAACAATGAGCAGTTCTTC. It yields the protein CASSEFWTGNNEQFF.